Below, 20 T cell receptor beta chains from the same sample are listed, as sequenced in a study of blood T cell repertoires in COVID-19. The protocol was immunoSEQ multiplex PCR, while the TCRdb copy is restricted to in-frame clones and leaves out a portion. The sample lists more than 140,000 clones, around 83% occurring once. Material: peripheral blood. All receptors come from a woman between 45 and 60 years old in a cohort sampled during active or convalescent COVID-19.

This chain uses TRBV5-1 with TRBJ1-1; D uncertain. The CDR3 runs 15 residues. The germline CDR1 and CDR2 sequences are SGHRS and YFSETQ. Trimming shortened V by 2 bases and J by 5 bases, and 16 bases separated the two germline ends. CDR3 loop: CASSFSGIGDTEAFF. The CDR3 DNA follows: TGCGCCAGCAGCTTCTCGGGGATCGGAGATACTGAAGCTTTCTTT.

The chain links TRBV1 to TRBJ2-5; TRBD1 is the table's D call and was not checked against the DNA. TRBV1 is a documented pseudogene. CDR3 length: 17 amino acids. CDR3 sequence reads: CTSSSRQVPGGEETQYF. In DNA, the CDR3 is TGCACCAGCAGCTCGAGACAAGTTCCAGGGGGTGAGGAGACCCAGTACTTC.

This clone was detected a few times. The V gene is TRBV4-3, the J gene TRBJ1-2; D might be TRBD1 (6 bases). The CDR3 has 16 amino acids. Germline values: CDR1 LGHNA, CDR2 YSLEER. With 3 bases removed from V and 1 base from J, the gap between germline ends came to 15 bases. The CDR3 DNA sequence: TGCGCCAGCAGCCACAGGCTAGGGGGTGATAACTATGGCTACACCTTC. This sequence encodes CASSHRLGGDNYGYTF.

This chain joins TRBV18 and TRBJ1-1, with 8 bases fitting TRBD1. Germline CDR1 and CDR2: KGHSH and LQKENI. V lost 3 bases, J lost 0 bases, and 0 bases stayed unmatched. The CDR3 is 14 residues long. CDR3 in DNA: TGTGCCAGCTCACCGGGACAGGTGAACACTGAAGCTTTCTTT. Amino acid sequence: CASSPGQVNTEAFF.

The gene calls are TRBV7-9 and TRBJ2-2; D is possibly TRBD1 (6 bases). The CDR3 runs 13 residues. The V gene's germline CDR1 is SEHNR and CDR2 FQNEAQ (reference sequence). V lost 6 bases and J 1 base, leaving 6 bases between the germline ends. The CDR3 coding sequence is TGTGCCAGCAGGACAGGGAACACCGGGGAGCTGTTTTTT. This gives the protein CASRTGNTGELFF.

This clone was observed a few times. The chain is built from TRBV19 and TRBJ2-3; D ambiguous. V lost 6 bases to trimming and J lost 2 bases, with 12 bases between them. Germline lookup yields CDR1 LNHDA and CDR2 SQIVND (reference sequence). The CDR3 sequence is 14 residues long. CDR3 nucleotides: TGTGCCAGTAGCGAGACTCTGTACACAGATACGCAGTATTTT. It translates to CASSETLYTDTQYF.

The chain couples TRBV19 to TRBJ2-3, with TRBD2 matching 7 bases. CDR3 length equals 13 residues. Germline V lookup: CDR1 LNHDA, CDR2 SQIVND (reference sequence). Unmatched junction bases numbered 5, after V lost 9 bases and J lost 2 bases. The CDR3 DNA is TGTGCCAGCCAAACTAGCGACACAGATACGCAGTATTTT. It yields the protein CASQTSDTDTQYF.

Only one count was recorded for this clone. The rearrangement joins TRBV7-2 to TRBJ2-5; a weak D match, TRBD2 (6 bases). The germline V gene has CDR1 SGHTA and CDR2 FQGNSA. There are 14 residues in the CDR3. The ends were cut back, 2 bases at V and 1 base at J, with 8 bases in the middle. The CDR3 region is CASSLPGLQETQYF. The CDR3, as DNA: TGTGCCAGCAGCTTACCGGGACTCCAAGAGACCCAGTACTTC.

This clone has just a few counts. The J gene is TRBJ2-3, the V gene TRBV2; 7 bases map to TRBD2. V lost 5 bases to trimming and J lost 2 bases; unmatched junction nucleotides: 10. The CDR3 has 16 residues. CDR1 and CDR2 from the germline V gene are SNHLY and FYNNEI. CDR3 sequence: CASSHGSGTNTDTQYF. CDR3 nucleotides: TGTGCCAGCAGTCACGGATCCGGGACTAACACAGATACGCAGTATTTT.

The rearrangement joins TRBV6-1 to TRBJ1-1; 7 positions agree with TRBD1. CDR1 and CDR2 (germline): MNHNS, SASEGT. The CDR3 spans 14 residues. V was pared by 2 bases and J by 3 bases, with 3 bases of the junction left unmatched. The CDR3 DNA reads TGTGCCAGCAGTGAACCAGGGGGTTACACTGAAGCTTTCTTT. This gives the protein CASSEPGGYTEAFF.

The V and J genes are TRBV25-1 and TRBJ1-1, with D unclear. Germline V gene lookup returns CDR1 MGHDK and CDR2 SYGVNS. V dropped 4 bases and J dropped 2 bases, with 11 bases sitting between them. The CDR3 spans 14 residues. CDR3 bases: TGTGCCAGCAGTGCCGCGCTGGTTAACACTGAAGCTTTCTTT. As protein: CASSAALVNTEAFF.

The chain carries TRBV7-8 and TRBJ1-5; D is uncertain. The V gene's germline CDR1 is SGHVS and CDR2 FQNEAQ. Trimming left V 1 base short and J 9 bases short, with 10 bases between. CDR3 length equals 13 residues. The CDR3 reads CASSLESRGPQHF. The CDR3 bases are TGTGCCAGCAGCTTAGAATCTCGAGGGCCCCAGCATTTT.

The gene calls are TRBV7-2 and TRBJ1-2, with 11 bases identical to TRBD1. The CDR3 has 17 residues. Germline V gene data show CDR1 as SGHTA and CDR2 as FQGNSA. Trimming at V came to 1 base and at J to 6 bases, leaving 10 bases not matched to a gene. The CDR3 region is CASSLVGTGGNWDGYTF. CDR3 nucleotides: TGTGCCAGCAGCTTAGTGGGGACAGGGGGTAATTGGGATGGCTACACCTTC. Drawing the rest from reference TRBV7-2 and TRBJ1-2, the complete variable domain is GAGVSQSPSNKVTEKGKDVELRCDPISGHTALYWYRQSLGQGLEFLIYFQGNSAPDKSGLPSDRFSAERTGGSVSTLTIQRTQQEDSAVYLCASSLVGTGGNWDGYTFGSGTRLTVV.

The rearrangement links TRBV18 to TRBJ2-7; D is unclear. CDR1 is KGHSH and CDR2 is LQKENI in the germline V gene. The length of the CDR3 is 12 residues. V lost 3 bases and J 6 bases, leaving 9 bases between the germline ends. The CDR3 protein is CASSPAQREQYF. The CDR3 region has the DNA TGTGCCAGCTCACCGGCCCAACGCGAGCAGTACTTC.

The V gene is TRBV19, the J gene TRBJ2-6; D unclear. Trimming pared 6 bases from V and 1 base from J, leaving 4 bases between. The CDR3 is made up of 13 amino acids. Germline V gene data show CDR1 as LNHDA and CDR2 as SQIVND (reference sequence). The CDR3 region is CASRASGANVLTF. CDR3 nucleotides: TGTGCCAGTAGAGCGTCTGGGGCCAACGTCCTGACTTTC.

The rearrangement joins TRBV19 to TRBJ2-7; 7 bases are shared with TRBD1. CDR3 length: 14 residues. Germline V CDR1 and CDR2: LNHDA, SQIVND (reference sequence). The V segment lost 3 bases and the J segment 0 bases; nucleotides outside the gene matches: 2. The CDR3 DNA reads TGTGCCAGTAGTATTCGGACAGGCTCCTACGAGCAGTACTTC. Protein sequence: CASSIRTGSYEQYF.

The chain links TRBV30 to TRBJ1-2; 8 positions agree with TRBD1. From germline, CDR1 is GTSNPN and CDR2 SVGIG (reference sequence). This CDR3 is built from 13 residues. After removal of 4 bases from V and 7 bases from J, the junction contained 8 bases not matched to a gene. As DNA, the CDR3 is TGTGCCTGGAAGCCAGGGGGCGCCAGTGGCTACACCTTC. The encoded protein is CAWKPGGASGYTF.

The chain carries TRBV27 and TRBJ1-4, with D perhaps TRBD1 (6 bases). This CDR3 comprises 18 residues. The V end was cut by 2 bases, the J end by 0 bases, with 16 bases between. Germline loops: CDR1 MNHEY, CDR2 SMNVEV (reference sequence). CDR3 nucleotide sequence: TGTGCCAGCAGTTTAAGTAGGACAGCGCTTGCAACTAATGAAAAACTGTTTTTT. The encoded protein is CASSLSRTALATNEKLFF.

The chain carries TRBV19 and TRBJ2-7; 10 bases line up with TRBD1. CDR1 and CDR2 from the germline V gene are LNHDA and SQIVND (reference sequence). CDR3 length equals 15 residues. Trimming removed 5 bases from V and 2 bases from J; junction bases left unmatched: 6. The CDR3 is CASSETGGNPYEQYF. The CDR3 region has the DNA TGTGCCAGTAGTGAGACAGGGGGCAATCCCTACGAGCAGTACTTC.

The chain combines TRBV14 with TRBJ1-1; 8 nucleotides line up with TRBD1. The CDR3 contains 15 residues. V lost 6 bases, J lost 3 bases, and 9 bases stayed unmatched. The germline V gene encodes CDR1 SGHDN and CDR2 FVKESK. The CDR3 bases are TGTGCCAGCAGACAAAAACAGGGGGGGGACACTGAAGCTTTCTTT. Protein product: CASRQKQGGDTEAFF. The complete variable domain, with remaining parts taken from reference TRBV14 and TRBJ1-1, reads EAGVTQFPSHSVIEKGQTVTLRCDPISGHDNLYWYRRVMGKEIKFLLHFVKESKQDESGMPNNRFLAERTGGTYSTLKVQPAELEDSGVYFCASRQKQGGDTEAFFGQGTRLTVV.